This entry lists 8 T cell receptor beta chains sequenced from one sample in a study of blood T cell repertoires in COVID-19. The method was immunoSEQ multiplex PCR; TCRdb's version includes in-frame clones alone and lacks a portion of them. Here the sample spans approximately 110,000 clones, around 70% being singletons. The sequencing input was peripheral blood. The receptors derive from a man aged 80 or over with COVID-19, enrolled during active disease.

The chain couples TRBV5-8 to TRBJ1-5; 8 nucleotides line up with TRBD1. Trimming cost V 4 bases and J 3 bases; bases outside gene matches: 6. CDR3 size: 15 residues. From germline, CDR1 is SGHTS and CDR2 YDEGEE. The DNA for the CDR3 is TGTGCCAGCAGCACCGGGACAGGCTTCAATCAGCCCCAGCATTTT. It translates to CASSTGTGFNQPQHF.

The gene calls are TRBV5-1 and TRBJ2-7; 13 nucleotides match TRBD2. CDR3 length equals 17 residues. Looked up from germline, CDR1 is SGHRS and CDR2 is YFSETQ. Germline trimming cut 3 bases from V and 5 bases from J; bases unmatched to any gene: 11. CDR3: CASSYTGTSGINDEQYF. CDR3 sequence (DNA): TGCGCCAGCAGCTACACCGGGACTAGCGGGATTAACGACGAGCAGTACTTC. Based on the CDR3 plus reference TRBV5-1 and TRBJ2-7, the full variable domain is KAGVTQTPRYLIKTRGQQVTLSCSPISGHRSVSWYQQTPGQGLQFLFEYFSETQRNKGNFPGRFSGRQFSNSRSEMNVSTLELGDSALYLCASSYTGTSGINDEQYFGPGTRLTVT.

The chain joins TRBV7-2 to TRBJ1-5; D is undetermined. The ends were cut back, 5 bases at V and 11 bases at J, with 13 bases in the middle. The CDR3 totals 12 residues. Germline CDR1 is SGHTA and CDR2 is FQGNSA. CDR3 region: CASSPHGRAQHF. The CDR3, as DNA: TGTGCCAGCAGCCCCCATGGGCGAGCCCAGCATTTT.

In its sample, this clone was seen once. The genes are TRBV11-2 and TRBJ2-6, with D possibly being TRBD1 (6 bases). Germline CDR1 reads SGHAT; CDR2 reads FQNNGV. This CDR3 is built from 15 residues. Trimming pared 6 bases from V and 0 bases from J, leaving 9 bases between. CDR3 region: CASRTGRSGANVLTF. As DNA, the CDR3 is TGTGCCAGCAGGACAGGCCGCTCTGGGGCCAACGTCCTGACTTTC.

This clone came up a few times. This rearrangement joins TRBV30 to TRBJ2-7; D may be TRBD1 (6 bases). The CDR3 totals 16 residues. V was shortened by 2 bases and J by 2 bases, with 19 bases between the two germline ends. Germline loops: CDR1 GTSNPN, CDR2 SVGIG (reference sequence). CDR3 region: CAWSSDSLFFPYEQYF. The CDR3 coding sequence is TGTGCCTGGAGTTCGGACAGCTTGTTCTTTCCCTACGAGCAGTACTTC.

This clone was counted a few times. V is TRBV28 and J is TRBJ1-5; 7 bases fit TRBD1. CDR1 is MDHEN and CDR2 is SYDVKM in the germline V gene. V dropped 8 bases and J dropped 5; count of bases not matched to a gene: 3. CDR3 length equals 12 residues. As DNA, the CDR3 is TGTGCCAGCTTTACAGGGGATCAGCCCCAGCATTTT. This codes for CASFTGDQPQHF. Combining the CDR3 with reference TRBV28 and TRBJ1-5 gives the whole variable domain DVKVTQSSRYLVKRTGEKVFLECVQDMDHENMFWYRQDPGLGLRLIYFSYDVKMKEKGDIPEGYSVSREKKERFSLILESASTNQTSMYLCASFTGDQPQHFGDGTRLSIL.

The chain combines TRBV6-2 or TRBV6-3 with TRBJ2-5; no clear D. The V and J ends lost 0 bases and 5 bases respectively, with 7 bases between them. The germline V gene encodes CDR1 MNHEY and CDR2 SVGEGT. CDR3 length equals 13 residues. CDR3 DNA: TGTGCCAGCAGTTACTCGATGCGGGAGACCCAGTACTTC. It yields the protein CASSYSMRETQYF.

This chain links TRBV29-1 with TRBJ2-7; weak D call: TRBD1 (6 bases). Germline CDR1 is SQVTM and CDR2 is ANQGSEA. CDR3 size: 15 residues. The V end lost 0 bases, the J end lost 6 bases, and 18 bases lay between the germline ends. CDR3 protein: CSVEDRGRDAIEQYF. CDR3 DNA: TGCAGCGTTGAAGACAGGGGCCGAGACGCTATCGAGCAGTACTTC.